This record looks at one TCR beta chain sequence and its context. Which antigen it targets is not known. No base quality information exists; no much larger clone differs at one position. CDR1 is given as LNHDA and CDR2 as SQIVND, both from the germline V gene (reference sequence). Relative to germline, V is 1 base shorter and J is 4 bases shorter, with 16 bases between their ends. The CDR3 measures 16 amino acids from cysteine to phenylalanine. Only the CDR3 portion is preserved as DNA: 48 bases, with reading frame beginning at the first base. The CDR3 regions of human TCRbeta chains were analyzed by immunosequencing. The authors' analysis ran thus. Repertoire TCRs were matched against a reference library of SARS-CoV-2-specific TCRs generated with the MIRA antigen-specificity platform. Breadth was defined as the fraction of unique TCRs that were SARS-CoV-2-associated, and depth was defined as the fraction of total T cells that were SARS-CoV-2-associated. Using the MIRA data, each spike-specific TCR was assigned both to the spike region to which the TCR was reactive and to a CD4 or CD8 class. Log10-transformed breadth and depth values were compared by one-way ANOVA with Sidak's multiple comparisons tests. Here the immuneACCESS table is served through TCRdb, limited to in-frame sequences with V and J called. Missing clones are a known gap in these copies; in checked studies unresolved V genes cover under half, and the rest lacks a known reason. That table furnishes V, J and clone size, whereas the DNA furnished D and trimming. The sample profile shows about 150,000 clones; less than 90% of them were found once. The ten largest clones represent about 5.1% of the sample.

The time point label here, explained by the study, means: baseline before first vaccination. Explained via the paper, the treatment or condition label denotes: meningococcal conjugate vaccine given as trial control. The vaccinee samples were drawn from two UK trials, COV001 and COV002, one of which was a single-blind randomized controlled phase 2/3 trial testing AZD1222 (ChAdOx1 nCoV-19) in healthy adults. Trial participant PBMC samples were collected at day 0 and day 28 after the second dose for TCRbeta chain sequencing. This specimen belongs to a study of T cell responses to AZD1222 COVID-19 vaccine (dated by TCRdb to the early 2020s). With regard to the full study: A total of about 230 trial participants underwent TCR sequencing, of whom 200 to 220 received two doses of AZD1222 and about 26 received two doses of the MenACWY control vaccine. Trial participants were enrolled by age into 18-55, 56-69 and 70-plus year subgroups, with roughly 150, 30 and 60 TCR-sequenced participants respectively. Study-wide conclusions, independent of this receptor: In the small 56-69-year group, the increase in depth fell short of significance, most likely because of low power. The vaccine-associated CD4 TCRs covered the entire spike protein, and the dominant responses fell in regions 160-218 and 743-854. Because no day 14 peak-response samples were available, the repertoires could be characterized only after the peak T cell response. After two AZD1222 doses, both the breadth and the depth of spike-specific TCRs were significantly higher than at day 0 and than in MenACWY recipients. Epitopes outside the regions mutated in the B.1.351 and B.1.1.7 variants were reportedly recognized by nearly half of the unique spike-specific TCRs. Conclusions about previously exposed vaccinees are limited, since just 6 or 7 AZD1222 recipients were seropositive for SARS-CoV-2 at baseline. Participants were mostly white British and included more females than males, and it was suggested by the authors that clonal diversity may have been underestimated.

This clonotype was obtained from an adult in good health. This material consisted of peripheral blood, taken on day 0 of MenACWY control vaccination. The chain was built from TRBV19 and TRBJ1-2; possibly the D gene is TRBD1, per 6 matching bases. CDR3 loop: CASSIGAGEILYGYTF. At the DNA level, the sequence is TGTGCCAGTAGTATAGGAGCAGGGGAAATCCTCTATGGCTACACCTTC.